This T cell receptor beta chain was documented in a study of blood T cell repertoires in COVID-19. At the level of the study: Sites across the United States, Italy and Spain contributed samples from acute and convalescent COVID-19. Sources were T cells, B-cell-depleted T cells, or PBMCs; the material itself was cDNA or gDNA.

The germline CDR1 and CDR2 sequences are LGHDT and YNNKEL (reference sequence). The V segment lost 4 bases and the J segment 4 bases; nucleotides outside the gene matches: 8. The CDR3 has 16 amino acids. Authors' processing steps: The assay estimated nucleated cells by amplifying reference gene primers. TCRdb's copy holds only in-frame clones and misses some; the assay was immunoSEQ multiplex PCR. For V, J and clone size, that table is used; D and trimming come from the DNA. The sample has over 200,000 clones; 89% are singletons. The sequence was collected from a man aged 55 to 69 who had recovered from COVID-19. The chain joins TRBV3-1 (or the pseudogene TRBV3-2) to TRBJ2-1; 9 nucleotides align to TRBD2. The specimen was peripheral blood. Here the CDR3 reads CASSPKTSGLYNEQFF. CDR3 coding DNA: TGTGCCAGCAGCCCTAAGACTAGCGGCTTGTACAATGAGCAGTTCTTC.